A selection of T cell receptor beta chains follows, all from one sample in a study of cytomegalovirus exposure and HLA in healthy donors. Method: immunoSEQ multiplex PCR; TCRdb's copy keeps in-frame clones and lacks some. The sample contains over 70,000 clones, 77% of which appear only once. Sequencing was done on a sample of PBMCs. Every receptor here comes from a man in his fifties in good health and CMV-seropositive. Each CDR3 is given with its conserved first and last residue. Fields, in order: J gene, CDR3 length, clone size, V gene, CDR3 protein. Some rows mark clone size as missing; the rest say once, few, many or name a class of expanded clone.

j_call: TRBJ2-3; cdr3_length: 15; clone_size: -; v_call: TRBV6-4; cdr3_aa: CASSPSESSTDTQYF
j_call: TRBJ1-6; cdr3_length: 14; clone_size: -; v_call: TRBV30; cdr3_aa: CAWTPTGYNSPLHF
j_call: TRBJ2-1; cdr3_length: 15; clone_size: -; v_call: TRBV7-2; cdr3_aa: CASSPPGSSYNEQFF
j_call: TRBJ1-2; cdr3_length: 15; clone_size: -; v_call: TRBV6-5; cdr3_aa: CASSYIRDWMDGYTF
j_call: TRBJ2-7; cdr3_length: 15; clone_size: -; v_call: TRBV18; cdr3_aa: CASSPSGTISYEQYF
j_call: TRBJ2-1; cdr3_length: 13; clone_size: -; v_call: TRBV6-5; cdr3_aa: CASRKTKNNEQFF
j_call: TRBJ2-3; cdr3_length: 16; clone_size: few; v_call: TRBV5-1; cdr3_aa: CASSYQGLDRTDTQYF
j_call: TRBJ2-2; cdr3_length: 16; clone_size: -; v_call: TRBV10-1; cdr3_aa: CASSDPGLGDTGELFF
j_call: TRBJ1-2; cdr3_length: 17; clone_size: few; v_call: TRBV9; cdr3_aa: CASSVATAGSGPYGYTF
j_call: TRBJ2-7; cdr3_length: 15; clone_size: few; v_call: TRBV7-2; cdr3_aa: CASSQSGQGINEQYF
j_call: TRBJ2-2; cdr3_length: 14; clone_size: -; v_call: TRBV10-3; cdr3_aa: CAITAGDWAGELFF
j_call: TRBJ1-4; cdr3_length: 11; clone_size: -; v_call: TRBV29-1; cdr3_aa: CSVEAGEKLFF
j_call: TRBJ2-2; cdr3_length: 13; clone_size: -; v_call: TRBV28; cdr3_aa: CASKLSNTGELFF
j_call: TRBJ1-6; cdr3_length: 14; clone_size: -; v_call: TRBV6-1; cdr3_aa: CASSGATGLSPLHF
j_call: TRBJ1-4; cdr3_length: 14; clone_size: few; v_call: TRBV5-1; cdr3_aa: CASRVDSVNEKLFF
j_call: TRBJ2-3; cdr3_length: 14; clone_size: -; v_call: TRBV7-7; cdr3_aa: CASSLGQGADTQYF
j_call: TRBJ1-1; cdr3_length: 16; clone_size: -; v_call: TRBV5-1; cdr3_aa: CASSHSYKVAGTEAFF
j_call: TRBJ2-1; cdr3_length: 18; clone_size: once; v_call: TRBV11-3; cdr3_aa: CAGSLDGGLAGSYNEQFF
j_call: TRBJ1-2; cdr3_length: 14; clone_size: -; v_call: TRBV11-2; cdr3_aa: CASSPNREGYGYTF
j_call: TRBJ1-5; cdr3_length: 13; clone_size: -; v_call: TRBV5-1; cdr3_aa: CASSFEGNQPQHF
j_call: TRBJ1-1; cdr3_length: 20; clone_size: -; v_call: TRBV7-6; cdr3_aa: CASSSFFLGQIGLGNTGAFF
j_call: TRBJ1-1; cdr3_length: 13; clone_size: -; v_call: TRBV7-2; cdr3_aa: CASSLELSTEAFF
j_call: TRBJ1-1; cdr3_length: 16; clone_size: once; v_call: TRBV7-9; cdr3_aa: CASSLVRAGGNTEAFF
j_call: TRBJ1-5; cdr3_length: 14; clone_size: -; v_call: TRBV7-9; cdr3_aa: CARQTDTPDQPQHF
j_call: TRBJ1-1; cdr3_length: 15; clone_size: -; v_call: TRBV19; cdr3_aa: CASSRQGATNTEAFF
j_call: -; cdr3_length: 15; clone_size: -; v_call: TRBV15; cdr3_aa: CATSRPTTAGYEQYF
j_call: TRBJ2-3; cdr3_length: 15; clone_size: -; v_call: TRBV5-6; cdr3_aa: CASSSNLQGGDTQYF
j_call: TRBJ1-1; cdr3_length: 16; clone_size: -; v_call: TRBV10-1; cdr3_aa: CAPGGTGTVEYTEAFF